The clone carrying this T cell receptor (beta chain) has a handful of counts. These data come from a study of T-cell reconstitution after alpha-beta-depleted transplantation in children. Unique molecular identifiers were used in preparing the TCRbeta library. TCRdb ran MiXCR on the PCR reads and lists one entry per CDR3 protein. The sample contains about 400,000 distinct CDR3 sequences, about an eighth of which appear only once. Source: PBMCs, taken from the stem cell graft. The clonotype was recovered from a human donor who donated a stem cell graft to a child with Fanconi anemia.

The CDR3: CASSPKGTGVSGNTIYF. For the CDR3, the DNA is TGTGCCAGCAGTCCTAAAGGGACAGGGGTGAGCGGAAACACCATATATTTT. V and J are TRBV6-1 and TRBJ1-3; TRBD1 matches 10 bases. CDR1 is MNHNS, CDR2 SASEGT, per germline. J lost 4 bases, V lost 5 bases, and 11 bases had no gene match. The CDR3 extends over 17 amino acids.